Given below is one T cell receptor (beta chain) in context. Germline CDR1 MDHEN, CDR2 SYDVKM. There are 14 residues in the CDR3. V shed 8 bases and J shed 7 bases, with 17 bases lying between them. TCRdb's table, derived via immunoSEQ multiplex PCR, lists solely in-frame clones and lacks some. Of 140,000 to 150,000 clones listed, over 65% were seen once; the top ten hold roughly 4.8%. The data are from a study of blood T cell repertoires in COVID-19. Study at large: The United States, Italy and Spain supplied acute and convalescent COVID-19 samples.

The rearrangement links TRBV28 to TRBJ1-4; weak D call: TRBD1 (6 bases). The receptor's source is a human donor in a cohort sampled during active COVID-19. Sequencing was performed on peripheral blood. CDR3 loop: CASQGRGASEKLFF. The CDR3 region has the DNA TGTGCCAGCCAGGGGAGGGGGGCGAGTGAAAAACTGTTTTTT.